This TCR beta chain was recorded in a study of patients and donors after allogeneic stem cell transplantation. The CDR3 is made up of 13 amino acids. Germline V CDR1 and CDR2: DFQATT, SNEGSKA (reference sequence). The V and J ends lost 5 bases and 4 bases respectively, with 14 bases between them. TCRdb analysed the RT-PCR reads with MiXCR anew, one entry per CDR3 protein. The sample includes about 150,000 distinct CDR3 sequences, roughly 35% of them seen just once. This clonotype showed up just a few times. The chain combines TRBV20-1 with TRBJ1-1; no clear D. Sequenced: blood, either unsorted or a sorted T cell fraction (not recorded which). The receptor's source is a human donor who was either an allogeneic HSCT recipient or a stem cell or donor lymphocyte infusion donor (not recorded which). It is not recorded whose cells these are; they may come from a transplant donor. The CDR3 region has the DNA TGCAGTGCTGGACGTCGGGGTCTCACTGAAGCTTTCTTT. Translation: CSAGRRGLTEAFF.